Shown below are 15 T cell receptor beta chains from a single sample sequenced in a study of beta chain features in type 1 diabetes. As every portion of the isolated RNA was reverse transcribed, the sequencing read expressed TCRB transcripts. The table came from immunoSEQ multiplex PCR; TCRdb's copy has only in-frame clones and leaves some out. There are 810,000 or so clones in the sample; roughly 15% occur only once, and around 0.02% lies in the top ten. The specimen sequenced was naive CD4+ T cells from blood. All receptors derive from a woman aged 18 to 35 in good health.

This clone was observed a few times. The chain uses TRBV7-2 and TRBJ1-4, with TRBD1 matching 7 bases. The trim removed 3 bases at V and 6 bases at J, leaving 4 bases unmatched. This CDR3 is 14 amino acids long. Germline CDR1 SGHTA, CDR2 FQGNSA. CDR3 coding DNA: TGTGCCAGCAGCTTTGAACAGGGGTATGAAAAACTGTTTTTT. Translation gives CASSFEQGYEKLFF.

This clone was counted a few times. The chain links TRBV28 to TRBJ2-1, with TRBD2 matching 13 bases. CDR1 and CDR2 from the germline V gene are MDHEN and SYDVKM. The CDR3 length is 16 residues. V gave up 8 bases and J gave up 9 bases; unmatched junction bases: 13. CDR3 amino acids: CASVGLAGEGVGEQFF. Here the CDR3 DNA reads TGTGCCAGCGTAGGACTAGCGGGAGAGGGGGTTGGTGAGCAGTTCTTC.

This clone was found a few times. The V gene is TRBV28, the J gene TRBJ2-7, with 8 bases lining up with TRBD2. CDR3 size: 14 residues. Germline V lookup: CDR1 MDHEN, CDR2 SYDVKM. J lost 6 bases, V lost 2 bases, and 6 bases had no gene match. The CDR3 region has the DNA TGTGCCAGCAGTTTAGTAGCGGGAAATGTCGAGCAGTACTTC. It translates to CASSLVAGNVEQYF.

This clone was recorded a few times. The rearrangement joins TRBV29-1 to TRBJ2-3; D possibly matches TRBD1 or TRBD2 (5 bases each). V gave up 4 bases and J gave up 4 bases, with 15 bases separating them. This CDR3 has 14 residues. The V gene's germline CDR1 is SQVTM and CDR2 ANQGSEA. CDR3 sequence: CSVAGRLSPDTQYF. Here the CDR3 DNA reads TGCAGCGTTGCAGGGAGACTCTCCCCAGATACGCAGTATTTT.

This clone was counted between two and nine times. V is TRBV10-2 and J is TRBJ2-1; weak D call: TRBD1 (6 bases). V lost 2 bases and J 7 bases, leaving 15 bases between the germline ends. Germline V lookup: CDR1 WSHSY, CDR2 SAAADI. The CDR3 contains 15 residues. CDR3: CASSEPGVGNNEQFF. The CDR3 DNA follows: TGCGCCAGCAGTGAGCCAGGGGTCGGGAATAATGAGCAGTTCTTC.

This clone was picked up many times. DNA of the CDR3: TGTGCCAGCAGCGCCGCGCAAGGAACCATTCAGTACTTC. Translation gives CASSAAQGTIQYF. The chain uses TRBV9 and TRBJ2-4; D ambiguous. Germline values: CDR1 SGDLS, CDR2 YYNGEE. V lost 3 bases and J lost 9, with 13 bases in between. The CDR3 is made up of 13 amino acids.

The chain has TRBV27 and TRBJ1-2, with D unclear. This CDR3 has 11 amino acids. Per the germline V gene, CDR1 is MNHEY and CDR2 is SMNVEV (reference sequence). The V end was cut by 7 bases, the J end by 8 bases, with 11 bases between. The CDR3 sequence: CASTSIRGYTF. The CDR3 DNA follows: TGTGCCAGCACCTCAATAAGGGGCTACACCTTC.

The chain couples TRBV27 to TRBJ1-1, with 7 bases identical to TRBD1. The V gene end was trimmed by 4 bases and the J gene end by 10 bases; junction bases not matched to a gene: 6. The CDR3 has 12 amino acids. CDR1 and CDR2 (germline): MNHEY, SMNVEV (reference sequence). Here the CDR3 reads CASSSQTGPAFF. CDR3 sequence (DNA): TGTGCCAGCAGTTCTCAGACAGGGCCAGCTTTCTTT.

CDR3 coding DNA: TGTGCCAGCAGCGTCCGGGGACAGGGTGGGCCCGAGACCCAGTACTTC. Translated, it gives CASSVRGQGGPETQYF. This rearrangement joins TRBV9 to TRBJ2-5, with TRBD1 matching over 9 bases. Germline CDR1 and CDR2: SGDLS and YYNGEE. Unmatched junction bases numbered 10, after V lost 2 bases and J lost 5 bases. This CDR3 has 16 residues.

This clone was seen a single time. The DNA of the CDR3 is TGTGCCAGCTCACCACCCGCTAGCGGGAGTCTCCCAGGCGAGCAGTTCTTC. Its translation is CASSPPASGSLPGEQFF. V and J are TRBV18 and TRBJ2-1, with TRBD2 matching 10 bases. The V gene end was trimmed by 0 bases and the J gene end by 10 bases; junction bases not matched to a gene: 12. The V gene's germline CDR1 is KGHSH and CDR2 LQKENI. This CDR3 is 17 amino acids long. The entire variable domain, with the rest obtained from reference TRBV18 and TRBJ2-1, is as follows: NAGVMQNPRHLVRRRGQEARLRCSPMKGHSHVYWYRQLPEEGLKFMVYLQKENIIDESGMPKERFSAEFPKEGPSILRIQQVVRGDSAAYFCASSPPASGSLPGEQFFGPGTRLTVL.

V gene TRBV5-4 combines with J gene TRBJ2-7; 13 bases map to TRBD2. Germline V gene data show CDR1 as SGHNT and CDR2 as YYREEE (reference sequence). This CDR3 has 15 amino acids. V lost 4 bases and J lost 5; bases outside the gene matches: 6. CDR3 DNA: TGTGCCAGCAGCCCCCGGACTAGCGGGAGTAACGAGCAGTACTTC. It specifies CASSPRTSGSNEQYF.

This sequence joins TRBV4-3 and TRBJ2-1, with 7 bases that match TRBD2. The length of the CDR3 is 17 residues. J gave up 0 bases and V 1 base, and 6 bases lay outside the gene matches. Germline assignment: CDR1 LGHNA and CDR2 YSLEER. CDR3 in DNA: TGCGCCAGCAGCCAAGGGCTACTAGCGTACTCCTACAATGAGCAGTTCTTC. Amino acids: CASSQGLLAYSYNEQFF.

The chain employs TRBV5-6 and TRBJ2-2, with D perhaps TRBD1 (6 bases). CDR1 is SGHDT, CDR2 YYEEEE, per germline. This CDR3 contains 15 residues. Trimming left V 2 bases short and J 3 bases short, with 11 bases between. The CDR3 loop is CASSFSHRDTGELFF. DNA of the CDR3: TGTGCCAGCAGCTTCTCCCACAGGGACACCGGGGAGCTGTTTTTT.

The rearrangement uses TRBV4-2 and TRBJ2-3; 8 nucleotides match TRBD1. Trimming took 2 bases from V and 2 from J; bases not matched to a gene: 21. Germline assignment: CDR1 LGHNA and CDR2 YNFKEQ. The CDR3 is 21 amino acids. CDR3 loop: CASSQWDRFGSEISTTDTQYF. The CDR3 DNA reads as TGTGCCAGCAGCCAATGGGACAGGTTTGGATCCGAGATTTCAACCACAGATACGCAGTATTTT.

This clone has only a few counts. CDR3 protein: CASSWDRDKREQYF. In DNA form, the CDR3 reads TGTGCCAGCAGTTGGGACAGGGATAAAAGGGAGCAGTACTTC. The chain combines TRBV28 with TRBJ2-7; TRBD1 aligns across 9 bases. V lost 4 bases and J lost 7; bases outside the gene matches: 8. The germline V gene has CDR1 MDHEN and CDR2 SYDVKM. The CDR3 spans 14 residues.